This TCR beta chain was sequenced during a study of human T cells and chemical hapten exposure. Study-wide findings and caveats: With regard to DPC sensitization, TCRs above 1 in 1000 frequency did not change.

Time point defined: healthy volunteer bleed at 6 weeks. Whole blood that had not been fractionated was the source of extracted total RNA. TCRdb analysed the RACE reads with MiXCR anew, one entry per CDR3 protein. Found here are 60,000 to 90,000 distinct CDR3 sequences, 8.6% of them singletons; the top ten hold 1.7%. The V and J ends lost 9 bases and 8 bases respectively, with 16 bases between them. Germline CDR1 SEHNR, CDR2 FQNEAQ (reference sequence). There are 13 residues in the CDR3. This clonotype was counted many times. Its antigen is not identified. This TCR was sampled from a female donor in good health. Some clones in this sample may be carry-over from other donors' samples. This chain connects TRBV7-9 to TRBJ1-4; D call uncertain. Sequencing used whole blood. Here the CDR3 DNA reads TGTGCCAGTATAAAATGGATCGGGGAAAAACTGTTTTTT. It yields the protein CASIKWIGEKLFF.